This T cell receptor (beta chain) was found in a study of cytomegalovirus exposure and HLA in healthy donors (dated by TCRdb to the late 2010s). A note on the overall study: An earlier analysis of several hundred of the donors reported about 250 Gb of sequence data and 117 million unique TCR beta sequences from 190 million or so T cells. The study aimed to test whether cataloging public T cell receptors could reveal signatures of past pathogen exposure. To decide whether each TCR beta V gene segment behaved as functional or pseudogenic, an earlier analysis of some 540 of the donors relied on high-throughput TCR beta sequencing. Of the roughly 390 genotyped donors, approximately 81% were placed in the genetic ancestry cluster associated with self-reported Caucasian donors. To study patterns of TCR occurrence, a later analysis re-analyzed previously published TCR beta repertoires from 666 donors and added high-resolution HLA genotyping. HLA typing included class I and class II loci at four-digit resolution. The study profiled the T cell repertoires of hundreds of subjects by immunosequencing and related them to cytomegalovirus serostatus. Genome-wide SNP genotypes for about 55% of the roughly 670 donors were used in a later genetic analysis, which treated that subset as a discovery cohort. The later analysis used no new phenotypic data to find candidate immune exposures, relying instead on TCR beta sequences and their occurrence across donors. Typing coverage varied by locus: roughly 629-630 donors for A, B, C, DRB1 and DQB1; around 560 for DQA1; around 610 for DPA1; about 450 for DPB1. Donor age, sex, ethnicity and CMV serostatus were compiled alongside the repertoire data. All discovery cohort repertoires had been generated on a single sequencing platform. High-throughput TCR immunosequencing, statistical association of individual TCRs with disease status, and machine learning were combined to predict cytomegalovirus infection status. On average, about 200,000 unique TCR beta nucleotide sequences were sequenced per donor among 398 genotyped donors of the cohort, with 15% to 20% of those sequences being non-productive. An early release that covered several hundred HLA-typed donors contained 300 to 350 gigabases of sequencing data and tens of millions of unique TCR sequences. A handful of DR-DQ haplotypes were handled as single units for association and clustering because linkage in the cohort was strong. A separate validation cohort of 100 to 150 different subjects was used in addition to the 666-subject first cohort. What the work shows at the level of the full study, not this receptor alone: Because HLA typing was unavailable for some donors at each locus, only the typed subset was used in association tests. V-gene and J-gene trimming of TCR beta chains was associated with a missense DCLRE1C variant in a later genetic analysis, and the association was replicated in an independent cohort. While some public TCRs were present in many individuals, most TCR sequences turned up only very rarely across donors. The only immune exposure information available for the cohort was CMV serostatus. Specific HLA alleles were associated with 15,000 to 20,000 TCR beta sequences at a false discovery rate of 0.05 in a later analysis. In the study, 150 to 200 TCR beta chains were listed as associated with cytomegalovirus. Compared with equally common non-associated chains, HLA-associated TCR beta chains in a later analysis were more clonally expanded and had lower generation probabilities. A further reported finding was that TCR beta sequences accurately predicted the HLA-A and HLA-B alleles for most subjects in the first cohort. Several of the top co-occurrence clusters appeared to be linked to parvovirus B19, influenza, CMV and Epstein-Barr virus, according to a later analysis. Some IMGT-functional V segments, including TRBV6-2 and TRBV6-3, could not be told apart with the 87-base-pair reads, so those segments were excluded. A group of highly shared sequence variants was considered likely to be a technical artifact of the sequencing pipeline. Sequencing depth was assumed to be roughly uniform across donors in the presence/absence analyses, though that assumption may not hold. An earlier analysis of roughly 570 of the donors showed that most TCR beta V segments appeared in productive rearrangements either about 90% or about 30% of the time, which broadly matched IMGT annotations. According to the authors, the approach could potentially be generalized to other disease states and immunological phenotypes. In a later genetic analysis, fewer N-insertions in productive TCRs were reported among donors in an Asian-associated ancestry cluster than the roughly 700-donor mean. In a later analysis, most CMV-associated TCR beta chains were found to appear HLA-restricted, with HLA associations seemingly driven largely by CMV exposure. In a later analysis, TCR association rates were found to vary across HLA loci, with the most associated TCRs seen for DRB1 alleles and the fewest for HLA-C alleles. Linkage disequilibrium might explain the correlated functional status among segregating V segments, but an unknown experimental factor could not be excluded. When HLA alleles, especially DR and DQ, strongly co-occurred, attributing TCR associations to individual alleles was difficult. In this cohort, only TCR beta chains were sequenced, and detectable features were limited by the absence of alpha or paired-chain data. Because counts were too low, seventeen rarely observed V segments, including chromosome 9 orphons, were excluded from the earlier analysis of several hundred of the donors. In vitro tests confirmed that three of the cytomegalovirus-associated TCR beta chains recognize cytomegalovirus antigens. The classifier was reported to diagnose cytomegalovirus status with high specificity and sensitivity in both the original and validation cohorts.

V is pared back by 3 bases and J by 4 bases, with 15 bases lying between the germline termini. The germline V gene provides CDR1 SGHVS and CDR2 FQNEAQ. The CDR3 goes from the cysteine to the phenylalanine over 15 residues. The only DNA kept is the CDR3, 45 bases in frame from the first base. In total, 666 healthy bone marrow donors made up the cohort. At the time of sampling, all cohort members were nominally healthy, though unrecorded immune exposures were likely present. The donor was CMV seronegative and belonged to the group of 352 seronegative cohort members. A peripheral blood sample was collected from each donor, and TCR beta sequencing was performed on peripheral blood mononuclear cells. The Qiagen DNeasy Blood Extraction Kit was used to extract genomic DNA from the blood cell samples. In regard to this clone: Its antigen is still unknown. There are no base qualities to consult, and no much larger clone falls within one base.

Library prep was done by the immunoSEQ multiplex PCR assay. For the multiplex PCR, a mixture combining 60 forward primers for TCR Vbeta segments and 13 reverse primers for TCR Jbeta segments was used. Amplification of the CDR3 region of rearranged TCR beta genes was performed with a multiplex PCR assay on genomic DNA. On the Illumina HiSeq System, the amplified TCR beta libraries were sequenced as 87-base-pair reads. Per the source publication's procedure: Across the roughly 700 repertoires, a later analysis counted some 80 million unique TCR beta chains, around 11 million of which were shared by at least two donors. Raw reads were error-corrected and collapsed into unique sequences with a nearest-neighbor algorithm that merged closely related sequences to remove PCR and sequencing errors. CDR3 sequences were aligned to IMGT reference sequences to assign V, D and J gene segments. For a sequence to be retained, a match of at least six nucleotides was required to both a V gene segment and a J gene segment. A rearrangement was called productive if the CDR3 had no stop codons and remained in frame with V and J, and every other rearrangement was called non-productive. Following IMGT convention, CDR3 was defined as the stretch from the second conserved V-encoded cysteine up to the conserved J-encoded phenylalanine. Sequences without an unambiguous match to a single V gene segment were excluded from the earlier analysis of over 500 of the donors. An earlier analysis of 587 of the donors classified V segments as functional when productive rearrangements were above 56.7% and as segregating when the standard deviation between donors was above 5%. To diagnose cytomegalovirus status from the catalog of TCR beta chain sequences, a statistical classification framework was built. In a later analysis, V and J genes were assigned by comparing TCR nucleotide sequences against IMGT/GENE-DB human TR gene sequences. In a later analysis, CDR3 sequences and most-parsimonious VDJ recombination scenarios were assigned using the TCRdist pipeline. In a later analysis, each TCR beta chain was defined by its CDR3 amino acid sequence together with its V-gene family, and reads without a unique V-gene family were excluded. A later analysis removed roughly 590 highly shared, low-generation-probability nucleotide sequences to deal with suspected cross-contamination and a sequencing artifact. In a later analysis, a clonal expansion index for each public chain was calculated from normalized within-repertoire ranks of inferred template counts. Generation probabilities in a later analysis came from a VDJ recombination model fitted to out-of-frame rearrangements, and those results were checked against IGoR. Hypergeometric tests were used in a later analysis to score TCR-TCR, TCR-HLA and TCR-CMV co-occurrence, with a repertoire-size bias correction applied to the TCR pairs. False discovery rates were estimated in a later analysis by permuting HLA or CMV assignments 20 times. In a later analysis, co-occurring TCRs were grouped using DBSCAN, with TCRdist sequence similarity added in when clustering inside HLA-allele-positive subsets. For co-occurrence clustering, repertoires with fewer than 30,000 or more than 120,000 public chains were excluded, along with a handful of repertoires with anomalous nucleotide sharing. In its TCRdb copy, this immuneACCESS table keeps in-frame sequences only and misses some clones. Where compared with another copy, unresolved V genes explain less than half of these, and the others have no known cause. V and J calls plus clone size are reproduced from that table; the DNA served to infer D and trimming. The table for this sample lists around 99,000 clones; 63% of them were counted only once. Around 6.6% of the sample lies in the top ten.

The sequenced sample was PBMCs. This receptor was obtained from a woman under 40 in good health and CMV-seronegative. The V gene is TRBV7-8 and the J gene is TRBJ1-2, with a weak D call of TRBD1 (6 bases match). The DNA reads TGTGCCAGCAGCTTTAACAGGGACCTCTTCTATGGCTACACCTTC. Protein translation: CASSFNRDLFYGYTF.